The present TCR beta chain was sequenced within a study of cytomegalovirus exposure and HLA in healthy donors (dated by TCRdb to the late 2010s). General notes on the study: According to an earlier analysis of a few hundred of the donors, about 190 million T cells yielded 90 million to 140 million unique TCR beta sequences and 276 Gb of sequence data. The study combined high-throughput TCR immunosequencing, statistical association of individual TCRs with disease status, and machine learning to predict cytomegalovirus infection status. Roughly 300 gigabases of sequencing data and roughly 81 million unique TCR sequences made up an early release that covered 640 HLA-typed donors. The study aimed to test whether signatures of past pathogen exposure could be identified by cataloging public T cell receptors. Roughly five DR-DQ haplotypes were treated as single units for association and clustering because of strong linkage in the cohort. Class I and class II HLA loci were covered by the typing at four-digit resolution. Donor age, sex, ethnicity and CMV serostatus were compiled alongside the repertoire data. The study used immunosequencing to profile the T cell repertoires of more than 650 subjects and linked those repertoires to cytomegalovirus serostatus. In a later genetic analysis, genome-wide SNP genotypes for 398 of the 666 donors were used, and that subset was treated as a discovery cohort. In an earlier analysis of about 590 of the donors, high-throughput TCR beta sequencing was used to judge whether each TCR beta V gene segment behaved as functional or pseudogenic. A later analysis re-examined previously published TCR beta repertoires from about 700 donors and added high-resolution HLA genotyping to investigate patterns of TCR occurrence. In addition to the first cohort of hundreds of subjects, a separate validation cohort of some 120 different subjects was used. Rather than using new phenotypic data, the later analysis identified candidate immune exposures from TCR beta sequences and from how often those sequences occurred across donors. Every discovery cohort repertoire had been produced on one sequencing platform. The genetic ancestry cluster associated with self-reported Caucasian donors included approximately 85% of the roughly 390 genotyped donors. Among almost 400 genotyped donors of the cohort, an average of around 240,000 unique TCR beta nucleotide sequences were sequenced per donor, around 20% of them non-productive. The number of donors typed differed by locus, with about 629-640 for A, B, C, DRB1 and DQB1, around 560 for DQA1, approximately 570 for DPA1, and 472 for DPB1.

Concerning this clone: It lacks a known antigen. There are no base qualities to consult, and no much larger clone falls within one base.

The CDR3 covers 14 residues, taking in both the cysteine and the phenylalanine. This entry keeps only the CDR3 DNA: 42 bases, framed from base 1. The trim is 0 bases for V and 5 bases for J, with a gap of 11 bases between the germline ends. Taken from the germline V gene, the CDR1 and CDR2 loops are SGHRS and YFSETQ. The research as a whole found: In an earlier analysis of 587 of the donors, most TCR beta V segments appeared in productive rearrangements about 87% or about 30% of the time, broadly matching IMGT annotations. Linkage disequilibrium might explain the correlated functional status among segregating V segments, but an unknown experimental factor could not be ruled out. Because HLA typing was unavailable for some donors at each locus, only the typed subset was used in association tests. Because the 87-base-pair reads could not distinguish some IMGT-functional V segments, including TRBV6-2 and TRBV6-3, those segments were excluded. The authors suggested that the approach could potentially be generalized to other disease states and immunological phenotypes. A later analysis found that TCR association rates varied across HLA loci, with DRB1 alleles showing the most associated TCRs and HLA-C alleles the fewest. A cluster of highly shared sequence variants was judged likely to be a technical artifact of the sequencing pipeline. This cohort had only TCR beta chains sequenced, and the lack of alpha or paired-chain data limited which features could be detected. In a later genetic analysis, fewer N-insertions in productive TCRs were reported among donors in an Asian-associated ancestry cluster than the roughly 710-donor mean. Across donors, most TCR sequences were observed very rarely, whereas some public TCRs were present in many individuals. In vitro tests confirmed that a few of the cytomegalovirus-associated TCR beta chains recognize cytomegalovirus antigens. A further reported finding was that TCR beta sequences accurately predicted the HLA-A and HLA-B alleles for most subjects in the first cohort. Because counts were too low, some 17 rarely observed V segments, including chromosome 9 orphons, were excluded from the earlier analysis of under 650 of the donors. Specific HLA alleles were associated with more than 15,000 TCR beta sequences at a false discovery rate of 0.05 in a later analysis. The presence/absence analyses assumed that sequencing depth was roughly uniform across donors, and that assumption may not be true. When HLA alleles, especially DR and DQ, strongly co-occurred, TCR associations were difficult to assign to individual alleles. Immune exposure information for the cohort was limited to CMV serostatus. A total of roughly 160 TCR beta chains were listed by the study as associated with cytomegalovirus. According to a later analysis, parvovirus B19, influenza, CMV and Epstein-Barr virus appeared linked to several top co-occurrence clusters. V-gene and J-gene trimming of TCR beta chains was associated with a missense DCLRE1C variant in a later genetic analysis, and the association was replicated in an independent cohort. In a later analysis, HLA-associated TCR beta chains were found to be more clonally expanded and to have lower generation probabilities than equally common non-associated chains. In a later analysis, most CMV-associated TCR beta chains were found to appear HLA-restricted, with HLA associations seemingly driven largely by CMV exposure. Cytomegalovirus status was reported to be diagnosed by the classifier with high specificity and sensitivity in both the original and validation cohorts.

To prepare the library, the immunoSEQ multiplex PCR assay was applied. The multiplex PCR relied on a mix of 60 forward primers for TCR Vbeta segments and 13 reverse primers for TCR Jbeta segments. The CDR3 region of rearranged TCR beta genes was amplified from genomic DNA with a multiplex PCR assay. The amplified TCR beta libraries were sequenced on the Illumina HiSeq System as 87-base-pair reads. For the original study's pipeline: Across the roughly 600 repertoires, a later analysis counted some 81 million unique TCR beta chains, some 11 million of which were shared by at least two donors. To remove PCR and sequencing errors, raw reads were error-corrected and collapsed into unique sequences using a nearest-neighbor algorithm that merged closely related sequences. CDR3 sequences were aligned to IMGT reference sequences to assign V, D and J gene segments. For a sequence to be retained, at least a six-nucleotide match to both a V gene segment and a J gene segment was required. Rearrangements were called productive when the CDR3 lacked stop codons and stayed in frame with V and J; all others were non-productive. CDR3 was defined according to IMGT convention as the region running from the second conserved V-encoded cysteine to the conserved J-encoded phenylalanine. The earlier analysis of about 610 of the donors excluded any sequence lacking an unambiguous match to a single V gene segment. An earlier analysis of 500 to 700 of the donors classified V segments as functional when productive rearrangements were above 56.7% and as segregating when the standard deviation between donors was above 5%. A statistical classification framework was developed to diagnose cytomegalovirus status using the catalog of TCR beta chain sequences. In a later analysis, TCR nucleotide sequences were compared against IMGT/GENE-DB human TR gene sequences so that V and J genes could be assigned. The TCRdist pipeline was used in a later analysis to assign CDR3 sequences and most-parsimonious VDJ recombination scenarios. In a later analysis, each TCR beta chain was defined by its CDR3 amino acid sequence together with its V-gene family, and reads lacking a unique V-gene family were excluded. A later analysis removed roughly 590 highly shared, low-generation-probability nucleotide sequences to deal with suspected cross-contamination and a sequencing artifact. For each public chain, a later analysis derived a clonal expansion index from normalized ranks of inferred template counts within each repertoire. Generation probabilities in a later analysis came from a VDJ recombination model fitted to out-of-frame rearrangements, and those results were checked against IGoR. A later analysis scored TCR-TCR, TCR-HLA and TCR-CMV co-occurrence with hypergeometric tests, applying a repertoire-size bias correction to TCR pairs. To estimate false discovery rates, a later analysis permuted the HLA or CMV assignments 20 times. In a later analysis, co-occurring TCRs were grouped using DBSCAN, and TCRdist sequence similarity was added for clustering within HLA-allele-positive subsets. For co-occurrence clustering, repertoires with fewer than 30,000 or more than 120,000 public chains were excluded, along with five repertoires with anomalous nucleotide sharing. TCRdb's version of the immuneACCESS table is confined to in-frame rearrangements and falls short of the full clone set. An unresolved V gene accounts for under half of the shortfall where checked; the remainder is of unknown origin. That table supplies the V and J calls and clone size; D and trimming were determined from the DNA. This sample gives 150,000 to 200,000 clones in total; roughly 85% of them show up just once. 0.69% of the sample is in the top ten clones.

The cohort comprised 550 to 700 healthy bone marrow donors. At the time of sampling, every cohort member was nominally healthy, though immune exposures that went unrecorded were likely present. The donor tested CMV seronegative, placing the donor among the 350 to 400 seronegative members of the cohort. A peripheral blood sample was provided by each donor, and peripheral blood mononuclear cells were used for TCR beta sequencing. The Qiagen DNeasy Blood Extraction Kit was used to extract genomic DNA from the blood cell samples. The sequence joins TRBV5-1 to TRBJ2-5, with an unclear D gene assignment. This sequence was found in a middle-aged woman in good health and CMV-seronegative. Material: PBMCs. The CDR3 is CASSLERIGETQYF. The DNA sequence is TGCGCCAGCAGCTTGGAGCGAATTGGGGAGACCCAGTACTTC.